Listed below are T cell receptor beta chains from one sample, sequenced in a study of Graves' ophthalmopathy and Graves' hyperthyroidism. TCRdb reanalysed the multiplex PCR reads using MiXCR and keeps one entry per CDR3 protein. The table has roughly 1.1 million distinct CDR3 sequences, roughly 35% seen once. Sequenced material: peripheral blood or thyroid tissue (not recorded which). These TCRs come from an adult man with Graves' hyperthyroidism. CDR3s include the opening cysteine and the closing phenylalanine or tryptophan. A D gene is named only where the DNA matches it firmly. Only some rows state a clone size, as once, few, many or a class for expanded clones.

D | J | V | size | DNA | CDR3
TRBD1 | TRBJ1-4 | TRBV7-9 | many | TGTGCCAGCAGCCCTTGGGACAGGGGCGATGAAAAACTGTTTTTT | CASSPWDRGDEKLFF
. | TRBJ1-2 | TRBV11-2 | once | TGTGCCAGCAGCTTCGGCTCGAGCGGCTACACCTTC | CASSFGSSGYTF
. | TRBJ1-5 | TRBV20-1 | many | TGCAGTGCTAGAGGCGTTTCCGGGACGAATCAGCCCCAGCATTTT | CSARGVSGTNQPQHF
TRBD1 | TRBJ2-7 | TRBV20-1 | . | TGCAGTGAAACGGACAGGGGCACCTACGAGCAGTACTTC | CSETDRGTYEQYF
. | TRBJ1-3 | TRBV5-1 | many | TGCGCCAGCAGCTTGGACATAAGGTCCCACTCTGGAAACACCATATATTTT | CASSLDIRSHSGNTIYF
. | TRBJ1-2 | TRBV6-6 | . | TGTGCCAGCAGTGCAATTGGGGGAAACGGCTACACCTTC | CASSAIGGNGYTF
. | TRBJ1-2 | TRBV7-9 | . | TGTGCCAGCAGCCACGGGGGGGAGAAGGGTGGCTACACCTTC | CASSHGGEKGGYTF
TRBD1 | TRBJ1-2 | TRBV9 | many | TGTGCCAGCAGCCCAGGGACAGAATATGGCTACACCTTC | CASSPGTEYGYTF
. | TRBJ2-2 | TRBV12-3/TRBV12-4 | many | TGTGCCAGCAGGCTCAGGGCAACGGTCACCGGGGAGCTGTTTTTT | CASRLRATVTGELFF
TRBD1 | TRBJ1-2 | TRBV15 | many | TGTGCCACCAGCAGACCGGACAGGGAGGTGACCTTC | CATSRPDREVTF
. | TRBJ1-1 | TRBV7-2 | . | TGTGCCAGCAGCTTCGCGTCCGTGAACACTGAAGCTTTCTTT | CASSFASVNTEAFF
. | TRBJ1-1 | TRBV2 | many | TGTGCCAGCCGCTACACTGAAGCTTTCTTT | CASRYTEAFF
TRBD1 | TRBJ2-5 | TRBV9 | many | TGTGCCAGCAGCCCGCGGACAGGGGGGGACCAGTACTTC | CASSPRTGGDQYF
. | TRBJ1-6 | TRBV20-1 | many | TGCAGTGCCGAGGAGAGCTCCTATAATTCACCCCTCCACTTT | CSAEESSYNSPLHF
. | TRBJ1-5 | TRBV10-3 | few | TGTGCCATCAGTGACAAGGGGCCCCAGCATTTT | CAISDKGPQHF
TRBD2 | TRBJ2-7 | TRBV7-2 | . | TGTGCCAGCAGCTATGGACTAGCGGGAGGTTCACGTGAGCAGTACTTC | CASSYGLAGGSREQYF
. | TRBJ1-2 | TRBV7-2 | few | TGTGCCAGCAGCTTAATTGGGGCGCACTATGGCTACACCTTC | CASSLIGAHYGYTF
. | TRBJ1-5 | TRBV7-8 | few | TGTGCCAGCAGCTTAGTCTCCACAGCGGCTCAGCCCCAGCATTTT | CASSLVSTAAQPQHF
TRBD2 | TRBJ2-6 | TRBV7-8 | many | TGTGCCAGCAGCTTAGTGGGGGACTATAAGGGGGCCAACGTCCTGACTTTC | CASSLVGDYKGANVLTF
. | TRBJ2-7 | TRBV5-8 | few | TGTGCCAGCAGCTTGCGGGCGTCCGAGCAGTACTTC | CASSLRASEQYF
. | TRBJ1-5 | TRBV7-2 | many | TGTGCCAGCAGCTTAAACGTGGGTCAGCCCCAGCATTTT | CASSLNVGQPQHF
. | TRBJ2-6 | TRBV6-5 | . | TGTGCCAGCAGTTACTCATCCAGGGCCAACGTCCTGACTTTC | CASSYSSRANVLTF
TRBD2 | TRBJ2-3 | TRBV29-1 | once | TGCAGCGTTGGAGGGCAGCGGGAGCCTAGCACAGATACGCAGTATTTT | CSVGGQREPSTDTQYF
TRBD1 | TRBJ2-3 | TRBV2 | few | TGTGCCAGCAGGAAGACAGGGGTTGGGGATACGCAGTATTTT | CASRKTGVGDTQYF
. | TRBJ1-1 | TRBV2 | many | TGTGCCAGCAAACACGGGACGGGGAACACTGAAGCTTTCTTT | CASKHGTGNTEAFF
TRBD1 | TRBJ1-6 | TRBV30 | few | TGTGCCTGGAGTACCGGGACAGGGCTGACACCCCTCCACTTT | CAWSTGTGLTPLHF
. | TRBJ1-1 | TRBV10-3 | few | TGTGCCATCAGTGAGACGTGGGGGGAACGGACTGAAGCTTTCTTT | CAISETWGERTEAFF
. | TRBJ1-3 | TRBV5-6 | . | TGTGCCAGCAGGGCAACCCGCTCTGGAAACACCATATATTTT | CASRATRSGNTIYF
. | TRBJ2-5 | TRBV14 | . | TGTGCCAGCAGCCAAGATAGGGGGAGCAAAGGGACCCAGTACTTC | CASSQDRGSKGTQYF
TRBD1 | TRBJ1-2 | TRBV19 | many | TGTGCCAGTACCCGAAGGACAGGGGGCATCTATGGCTACACCTTC | CASTRRTGGIYGYTF
TRBD1 | TRBJ2-7 | TRBV25-1 | . | TGTGCCAGCATCAATGCCCGGGACAGGATATCCTACGAGCAGTACTTC | CASINARDRISYEQYF
TRBD1 | TRBJ1-3 | TRBV7-9 | few | TGTGCCAGCAGCTCCCCCCCGGACAGGGGGCGATTTGGAAACACCATATATTTT | CASSSPPDRGRFGNTIYF
. | TRBJ1-6 | TRBV7-9 | many | TGTGCCAGCAGCCTCCAGGGTACTAATTCACCCCTCCACTTT | CASSLQGTNSPLHF
. | TRBJ1-5 | TRBV7-8 | many | TGTGCCAGCAGCCCAAGACGGACAGATCAGCCCCAGCATTTT | CASSPRRTDQPQHF
TRBD2 | TRBJ2-7 | TRBV20-1 | . | TGCAGTGCTAGAATTTGGGGGACTAGCGGCTACGAGCAGTACTTC | CSARIWGTSGYEQYF
TRBD1 | TRBJ2-5 | TRBV15 | . | TGTGCCACCAGCAGCACTGGGACAGGGGCAGGGGAGACCCAGTACTTC | CATSSTGTGAGETQYF
TRBD1 | TRBJ2-7 | TRBV10-2 | many | TGCGCCAGCAGTGCAGGGGGCCTTACCTACGAGCAGTACTTC | CASSAGGLTYEQYF
TRBD2 | TRBJ2-5 | TRBV20-1 | . | TGCAGTGCTAGCTGGACTAGACGGGGTGAGACCCAGTACTTC | CSASWTRRGETQYF
. | TRBJ1-2 | TRBV7-2 | . | TGTGCCAGCAGCTCCCTCGGCGGTAGCAACTATGGCTACACCTTC | CASSSLGGSNYGYTF
TRBD1 | TRBJ2-7 | TRBV6-5 | . | TGTGCCAGCAGGGGCAGGGGGAACTACGAGCAGTACTTC | CASRGRGNYEQYF
. | TRBJ1-5 | TRBV10-3 | many | TGTGCCATCAGTGAGACGAGTAGGACTTATAGCAATCAGCCCCAGCATTTT | CAISETSRTYSNQPQHF
. | TRBJ2-5 | TRBV7-2 | many | TGTGCCAGCAGCTCCTGGACCGAGGGAAGGGAGACCCAGTACTTC | CASSSWTEGRETQYF
TRBD1 | TRBJ1-2 | TRBV29-1 | . | TGCAGCGCTGCAACAGGGGACCCCTATGGCTACACCTTC | CSAATGDPYGYTF
. | TRBJ2-5 | TRBV20-1 | . | TGCAGTGCTAGTGGGGGTTGGGGGCAAGAGACCCAGTACTTC | CSASGGWGQETQYF
. | TRBJ1-1 | TRBV15 | many | TGTGCCACCAGCATGAGGAGGTGGCCGGGGAACACTGAAGCTTTCTTT | CATSMRRWPGNTEAFF
. | TRBJ1-1 | TRBV19 | many | TGTGCCAGTAGCGACGGACTGTGGGGCGGTGAAGCTTTCTTT | CASSDGLWGGEAFF
. | TRBJ1-3 | TRBV7-9 | many | TGTGCCAGCAGCTTAGCGGCCCAGGGCGCTGGAAACACCATATATTTT | CASSLAAQGAGNTIYF
. | TRBJ2-5 | TRBV6-5 | few | TGTGCCAGCAGTTACGCAGGGGACTCGGGAGAGACCCAGTACTTC | CASSYAGDSGETQYF
TRBD1 | TRBJ2-7 | TRBV28 | few | TGTGCCAGCAGTACGTACAGGGGGCCCTACGAGCAGTACTTC | CASSTYRGPYEQYF
. | TRBJ1-2 | TRBV28 | few | TGTGCCAGCAGCCAAGGCGGACAGAGTGGAGGCTACACCTTC | CASSQGGQSGGYTF
. | TRBJ2-7 | TRBV7-2 | . | TGTGCCAGCAGCTTAGCGGGGGGGCGCGGTAGCACAGATACGCAGTACTTC | CASSLAGGRGSTDTQYF
. | TRBJ2-5 | TRBV6-5 | once | TGTGCCAGCAGTTTTAACAGGGCCGGAGTGACCCAGTACTTC | CASSFNRAGVTQYF
TRBD1 | TRBJ1-1 | TRBV5-4 | . | TGTGCCAGCAGCGTTGAAGTGGGACAGGGGGGTACGAACACTGAAGCTTTCTTT | CASSVEVGQGGTNTEAFF
TRBD1 | TRBJ2-7 | TRBV20-1 | many | TGCAGTGCTAGTGCCCGGGACAGATCCTACGAGCAGTACTTC | CSASARDRSYEQYF
TRBD2 | TRBJ2-2 | TRBV25-1 | few | TGCGCCAGCAGTGCCGGACTAGCGGGAGGGCCTCACACCGGGGAGCTGTTTTTT | CASSAGLAGGPHTGELFF
TRBD1 | TRBJ1-5 | TRBV10-3 | many | TGTGCCATTTCCCGGGACAGGGACCAGCCCCAGCATTTT | CAISRDRDQPQHF
. | TRBJ1-1 | TRBV19 | many | TGTGCCAGTAGTAGGGACGGGAGGAACACTGAAGCTTTCTTT | CASSRDGRNTEAFF
. | TRBJ2-7 | TRBV20-1 | . | TGCAGTGCTAGGGGGGGACAGACCTACGAGCAGTACTTC | CSARGGQTYEQYF
TRBD1 | TRBJ1-1 | TRBV14 | . | TGTGCCAGCAGCCAACGAGGGGGCAGCGACACTGAAGCTTTCTTT | CASSQRGGSDTEAFF
. | TRBJ2-7 | TRBV5-1 | many | TGCGCCAGCAGATGGGACGTAGACTACGAGCAGTACTTC | CASRWDVDYEQYF